Below, 26 T cell receptor beta chains from the same sample are listed, as sequenced in a study of T cell repertoires in aging, cancer and after chemotherapy. Rearranged V-D-J TRB sequences were amplified with a mixed TRB-A/B primer pool. TCRdb reanalysed the multiplex PCR reads using MiXCR and keeps one entry per CDR3 protein. Counted here are about 8,700 distinct CDR3 sequences, more than 25% occurring once; the ten biggest clones make up approximately 3%. The template was genomic DNA from peripheral blood, not RNA. The sequenced sample consisted of blood. These receptors were taken from a human donor in good health.

The rearrangement joins TRBV19 to TRBJ2-4, with 11 positions matching TRBD2. J was trimmed by 7 bases and V by 7 bases; bases with no gene match: 6. The CDR3 is 14 residues long. Germline-derived CDR1 and CDR2 are LNHDA and SQIVND (reference sequence). CDR3 in amino acids: CASKDVAGGNIQYF. The CDR3 DNA reads as TGTGCCAGTAAGGACGTAGCGGGAGGGAACATTCAGTACTTC.

This clonotype is medium-sized (0.01 to 0.1%). This chain joins TRBV29-1 and TRBJ1-1; D may be TRBD1 (6 bases). Germline V gene lookup returns CDR1 SQVTM and CDR2 ANQGSEA. CDR3 size: 13 residues. With 1 base removed from V and 3 bases from J, the gap between germline ends came to 9 bases. CDR3 nucleotide sequence: TGCAGCGTTGAAGCGGACAGCCACACTGAAGCTTTCTTT. It codes for CSVEADSHTEAFF.

The V and J genes are TRBV12-3 or TRBV12-4 and TRBJ2-7; 10 bases are a match to TRBD2. The CDR3 spans 16 residues. V lost 5 bases, J lost 7 bases, and 14 bases stayed unmatched. The CDR3 reads CASSPSQLAGRREQYF. In DNA, the CDR3 is TGTGCCAGCAGTCCCTCCCAACTAGCGGGAAGGAGGGAGCAGTACTTC.

This sequence joins TRBV18 and TRBJ1-2, with 7 bases aligning to TRBD1. V shed 6 bases and J 6 bases; nucleotides not matched to a gene: 10. Per germline, CDR1 KGHSH and CDR2 LQKENI. The CDR3 has 14 amino acids. CDR3 region: CASSPSRDRDGYTF. Here the CDR3 DNA reads TGTGCCAGCTCGCCTTCCCGGGACAGAGATGGCTACACCTTC.

This clonotype was seen only once. The CDR3 bases are TGTGCCAGCAGTTACAGGGAAGAAGAGACCCAGTACTTC. It codes for CASSYREEETQYF. The rearrangement uses TRBV6-6 and TRBJ2-5; no clear D gene. The ends were cut back, 2 bases at V and 3 bases at J, with 7 bases in the middle. The germline CDR1 and CDR2 sequences are MNHNY and SVGAGI (reference sequence). The CDR3 runs 13 residues.

A few counts support this clonotype. This sequence joins TRBV6-6 and TRBJ2-7; no definite D call. The J call could be wrong; TRBJ2-1 is a better fit for the DNA end. The CDR3 consists of 13 residues. The germline V gene has CDR1 MNHNY and CDR2 SVGAGI (reference sequence). Written as DNA, the CDR3 is TGTGCCAGCAGTTACTCTAGCTACAATGAGCAGTTCTTC. Protein sequence: CASSYSSYNEQFF.

The chain uses TRBV25-1 and TRBJ2-3; TRBD2 is a possible D gene (5 bases). Trimming removed 6 bases from V and 0 bases from J, with 10 bases in between. Germline CDR1 MGHDK, CDR2 SYGVNS. The CDR3 totals 14 residues. The CDR3 reads CASRGSLSTDTQYF. The CDR3 DNA reads TGTGCCAGCAGGGGGAGTCTTAGCACAGATACGCAGTATTTT.

The chain uses TRBV5-1 and TRBJ2-7, with D possibly being TRBD2 (5 bases). The CDR3 sequence is 14 residues long. V shed 0 bases and J shed 6 bases, with 13 bases lying between them. Germline assignment: CDR1 SGHRS and CDR2 YFSETQ. The CDR3 region has the DNA TGCGCCAGCAGCTTGGCCGACGGGATCTCCGAGCAGTACTTC. Translation: CASSLADGISEQYF.

Points on this clonotype: This may come from a read error, since a much larger clone is one base off. This chain joins TRBV29-1 and TRBJ1-1; no clear D. Germline V gene data show CDR1 as SQVTM and CDR2 as ANQGSEA. V lost 1 base, J lost 3 bases, and 9 bases lay in between. The CDR3 spans 13 residues. CDR3 amino acids: CSVEADCHTEAFF. The CDR3 nucleotides read TGCAGCGTTGAAGCGGACTGCCACACTGAAGCTTTCTTT.

This clonotype was counted a few times. The chain uses TRBV10-3 and TRBJ2-3; maybe TRBD2 (6 bases). The CDR3 consists of 14 residues. Trimming took off 7 bases at V and 8 bases at J, with 19 bases between the two ends. Germline CDR1 ENHRY, CDR2 SYGVKD. In DNA, the CDR3 is TGTGCCATCAACGGAGGGAGCGATCAGGGTACGCAGTATTTT. Its translation: CAINGGSDQGTQYF.

The genes are TRBV5-1 and TRBJ1-6; no firm D call. This CDR3 has 13 amino acids. V gave up 1 base and J gave up 7 bases, with 6 bases separating them. Germline CDR1 SGHRS, CDR2 YFSETQ. This CDR3 reads CASSLSVNSPLHF. As DNA, the CDR3 is TGCGCCAGCAGCTTGTCGGTCAATTCACCCCTCCACTTT.

The genes are TRBV24-1 and TRBJ2-7; no definite D call. Trimming took 6 bases from V and 5 from J, leaving 34 bases between them. Germline lookup yields CDR1 KGHDR and CDR2 SFDVKD. The CDR3 sequence is 20 residues long. The CDR3 loop reads CATSHRYKPGLAVSSHEQYF. The CDR3 nucleotides read TGTGCCACCAGTCACCGTTACAAACCCGGGTTGGCAGTTTCGAGTCACGAGCAGTACTTC.

This clonotype was observed a few times. The chain employs TRBV20-1 and TRBJ1-2; D is perhaps TRBD1 (5 bases). The CDR3 totals 17 residues. CDR1 and CDR2 (germline): DFQATT, SNEGSKA (reference sequence). With 5 bases removed from V and 6 bases from J, the gap between germline ends came to 28 bases. The CDR3 region has the DNA TGCAGTGCTTCGGAAATTCCTTACGGGGGACTCAGGGATGGCTACACCTTC. Amino acids: CSASEIPYGGLRDGYTF.

As concerns this clonotype: One junction end does not reproduce the germline sequence, and a read error may be involved. The V call is TRBV20-1, the J call TRBJ1-1; D uncertain. This CDR3 is 10 amino acids long. CDR1 DFQATT and CDR2 SNEGSKA come from the germline V gene (reference sequence). The CDR3 reads CGAWSDEAFF. The CDR3 region has the DNA TGCGGTGCTTGGTCCGATGAAGCTTTCTTT.

This clonotype occurred a few times. The chain combines TRBV20-1 with TRBJ2-7, with 12 nucleotides matching TRBD2. Trimming took 5 bases from V and 4 from J; bases not matched to a gene: 15. The CDR3 has 17 amino acids. CDR1 is DFQATT and CDR2 is SNEGSKA in the germline V gene (reference sequence). In nucleotides, the CDR3 is TGCAGTGCTGGTAAACTAGCGGGAGGTCCCAATCCTTACGAGCAGTACTTC. This translates into CSAGKLAGGPNPYEQYF.

This clonotype was seen a handful of times. At one boundary the junction diverges from the germline segment, which might be a read error. The chain is built from TRBV4-3 and TRBJ1-2; D gene unclear. This CDR3 is 14 amino acids long. Germline values: CDR1 LGHNA, CDR2 YSLEER. The CDR3 loop reads CASSPFEFNYGYTF. CDR3 nucleotides: TGTGCCAGCAGCCCTTTCGAGTTTAACTATGGCTACACCTTC.

A few counts support this clonotype. The genes are TRBV20-1 and TRBJ2-3; 8 bases agree with TRBD2. V lost 1 base, J lost 6 bases, and 3 bases stayed unmatched. Germline-derived CDR1 and CDR2 are DFQATT and SNEGSKA (reference sequence). The CDR3 has 13 residues. In DNA form, the CDR3 reads TGCAGTGCTAGAGGGACTAGCTGGGATACGCAGTATTTT. It yields the protein CSARGTSWDTQYF.

This clonotype was counted between two and nine times. DNA of the CDR3: TGTGCCATCAGTGAGTCGAATTCCCCTCAGGGGGCGCGGGACACCTTC. Translation gives CAISESNSPQGARDTF. V usage is TRBV10-3 and J usage is TRBJ1-2; 8 bases are a match to TRBD1. CDR3 length equals 16 residues. From germline, CDR1 is ENHRY and CDR2 SYGVKD. Losses at the gene ends were 0 bases for V and 12 bases for J; bases not matched to a gene: 15.

This clonotype appeared a few times. The genes are TRBV30 and TRBJ2-3, with a tentative D call TRBD1 (7 bases). Trimming stripped 0 bases from V and 11 bases from J, with 12 bases between. In germline, CDR1 is GTSNPN, CDR2 SVGIG (reference sequence). The CDR3 has 12 residues. The CDR3 here is CAWSVGGGKQYF. In nucleotides, the CDR3 is TGTGCCTGGAGTGTTGGAGGGGGCAAGCAGTATTTT.

This clonotype has more than one count but fewer than ten. V and J are TRBV27 and TRBJ1-1; TRBD1 matches at 8 bases. Germline values: CDR1 MNHEY, CDR2 SMNVEV (reference sequence). Trimming took 3 bases from V and 10 from J; bases not matched to a gene: 10. This CDR3 contains 14 residues. The CDR3 DNA reads as TGTGCCAGCAGTTTGTTGGGGCAGGGGGCAGGAGCTTTCTTT. As protein: CASSLLGQGAGAFF.

CDR3 residues: CASSQETGGGSPLHF. For the CDR3, the DNA is TGCGCCAGCAGCCAAGAAACTGGGGGCGGTTCACCCCTCCACTTT. The chain is built from TRBV4-1 and TRBJ1-6, with D possibly TRBD1 on 6 matching bases. The germline V gene encodes CDR1 MGHRA and CDR2 YSYEKL. Trimming shortened V by 0 bases and J by 9 bases, and 12 bases separated the two germline ends. The CDR3 consists of 15 residues.

This clonotype turned up a few times. This rearrangement joins TRBV12-3 or TRBV12-4 to TRBJ1-1; possibly TRBD1 for D (6 bases). V gave up 10 bases and J gave up 0 bases, with 12 bases separating them. This CDR3 is built from 13 residues. In nucleotides, the CDR3 is TGTGCCACCCAGCAGGGGATGAACACTGAAGCTTTCTTT. Amino acid sequence: CATQQGMNTEAFF.

This clonotype was counted once. This chain uses TRBV5-4 with TRBJ2-3; D is perhaps TRBD1 or TRBD2 (6 bases each). The length of the CDR3 is 18 residues. V was pared by 0 bases and J by 0 bases, with 17 bases between. Germline CDR1 is SGHNT and CDR2 is YYREEE (reference sequence). CDR3 coding DNA: TGTGCCAGCAGCTTGGCCAGGTGGAGGGGGTCAAGCACAGATACGCAGTATTTT. It codes for CASSLARWRGSSTDTQYF.

This clonotype showed up just a few times. The chain couples TRBV6-5 to TRBJ1-5; a possible D gene is TRBD1 (5 bases). Germline V gene lookup returns CDR1 MNHEY and CDR2 SVGAGI. V dropped 0 bases and J dropped 4 bases, with 13 bases sitting between them. The CDR3 runs to 16 residues. The CDR3 DNA follows: TGTGCCAGCAGTTACTCGAGGTGGCAGGGAAATCAGCCCCAGCATTTT. It encodes CASSYSRWQGNQPQHF.

This clonotype was seen only a few times. The V and J genes are TRBV10-3 and TRBJ1-1; 11 nucleotides line up with TRBD1. The germline V gene has CDR1 ENHRY and CDR2 SYGVKD. Trimming at V came to 8 bases and at J to 4 bases, leaving 3 bases not matched to a gene. The length of the CDR3 is 13 residues. CDR3: CAIGGTGGTEAFF. As DNA, the CDR3 is TGTGCCATCGGGGGGACAGGGGGCACTGAAGCTTTCTTT.

This chain connects TRBV28 to TRBJ2-7, with TRBD2 matching over 9 bases. This CDR3 is 16 amino acids long. The germline gives CDR1 MDHEN, CDR2 SYDVKM. With V trimmed by 6 bases and J by 5 bases, 14 bases remained unmatched. The chain's CDR3 is CASRRRASGGRDEQYF. DNA of the CDR3: TGTGCCAGCAGACGTCGGGCCAGCGGGGGGCGGGACGAGCAGTACTTC.